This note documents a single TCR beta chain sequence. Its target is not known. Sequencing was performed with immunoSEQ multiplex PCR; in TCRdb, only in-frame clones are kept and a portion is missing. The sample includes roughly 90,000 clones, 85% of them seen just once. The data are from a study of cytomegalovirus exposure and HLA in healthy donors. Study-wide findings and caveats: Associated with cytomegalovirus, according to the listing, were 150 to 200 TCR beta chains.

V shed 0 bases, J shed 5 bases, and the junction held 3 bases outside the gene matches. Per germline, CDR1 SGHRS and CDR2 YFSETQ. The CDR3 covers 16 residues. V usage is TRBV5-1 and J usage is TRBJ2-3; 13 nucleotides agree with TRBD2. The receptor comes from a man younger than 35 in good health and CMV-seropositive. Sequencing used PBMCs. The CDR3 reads CASSLDGLAGVDTQYF. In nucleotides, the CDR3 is TGCGCCAGCAGCTTGGATGGACTAGCGGGAGTAGATACGCAGTATTTT.